The table lists the clone carrying this T cell receptor (beta chain) with a few counts. The sample is drawn from a study of blood T cells in healthy people across ages. Next came a second PCR, run for roughly 7 to 12 cycles, which used a sample-barcoded 5' primer along with a J-beta primer mix. TCRdb re-analysed the 5' RACE reads in MiXCR, keeping a single row per CDR3 protein. The sample carries about 1.4 million distinct CDR3 sequences, 59% recorded once. Trimming shortened V by 0 bases and J by 3 bases, and 13 bases separated the two germline ends. Germline CDR1 reads SGHRS; CDR2 reads YFSETQ. The CDR3 is made up of 16 amino acids.

The sequenced sample was blood. The TCR comes from a man aged 18-30 years in good health. This rearrangement joins TRBV5-1 to TRBJ2-1; D might be TRBD2 (6 bases). The CDR3 DNA reads TGCGCCAGCAGCTTGGCGGTAAACGGGGGCTACAATGAGCAGTTCTTC. Translation gives CASSLAVNGGYNEQFF. The variable domain in full, completed from reference TRBV5-1 and TRBJ2-1, reads KAGVTQTPRYLIKTRGQQVTLSCSPISGHRSVSWYQQTPGQGLQFLFEYFSETQRNKGNFPGRFSGRQFSNSRSEMNVSTLELGDSALYLCASSLAVNGGYNEQFFGPGTRLTVL.